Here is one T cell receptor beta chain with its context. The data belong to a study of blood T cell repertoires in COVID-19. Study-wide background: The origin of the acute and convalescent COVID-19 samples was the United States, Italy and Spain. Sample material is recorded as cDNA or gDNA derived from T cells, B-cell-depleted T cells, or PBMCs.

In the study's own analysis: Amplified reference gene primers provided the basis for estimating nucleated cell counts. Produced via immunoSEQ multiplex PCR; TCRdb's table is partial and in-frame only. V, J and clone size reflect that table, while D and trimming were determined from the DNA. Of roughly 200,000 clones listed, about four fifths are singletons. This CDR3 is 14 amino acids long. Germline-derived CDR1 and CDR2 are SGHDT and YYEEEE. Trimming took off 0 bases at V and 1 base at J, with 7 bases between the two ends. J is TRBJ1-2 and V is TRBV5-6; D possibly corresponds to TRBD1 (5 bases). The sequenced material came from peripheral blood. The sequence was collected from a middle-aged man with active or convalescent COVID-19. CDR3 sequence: CASSLGGDNYGYTF. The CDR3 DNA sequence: TGTGCCAGCAGCTTGGGGGGCGATAACTATGGCTACACCTTC.